A single sample is the source of the 15 T cell receptor beta chains below, sequenced in a study of lymphopenia after photon versus proton radiotherapy (dated by TCRdb to between 2019 and 2020). The library was built by means of the immunoSEQ multiplex PCR assay. As stored in TCRdb, this immuneACCESS dataset retains in-frame rearrangements with V and J assigned. A fraction of the clones does not appear; measured against another copy, unresolved V genes explain less than half of the discrepancy, and the remainder lacks a known reason. The sample records approximately 150,000 clones, less than 90% of which are singletons. Approximately 4.8% of the sample is taken by the ten largest. The source was peripheral blood, collected from a patient treated with photon-based radiotherapy. The receptors derive from a man aged 45 to 65 with gastric cancer.

This chain links TRBV6-6 with TRBJ2-4; 7 nucleotides line up with TRBD1. Germline V gene lookup returns CDR1 MNHNY and CDR2 SVGAGI (reference sequence). J lost 3 bases, V lost 7 bases, and 9 bases had no gene match. There are 15 residues in the CDR3. CDR3 protein: CASTHEGAGKNIQYF. The CDR3 DNA sequence: TGTGCCAGCACTCACGAGGGGGCCGGCAAAAACATTCAGTACTTC.

V and J are TRBV28 and TRBJ2-4, with 10 nucleotides matching TRBD1. This CDR3 has 15 residues. Germline V gene data show CDR1 as MDHEN and CDR2 as SYDVKM. Trimming at V came to 5 bases and at J to 8 bases, leaving 9 bases not matched to a gene. The chain's CDR3 is CASSLGTGVLDIQYF. The CDR3 region has the DNA TGTGCCAGCAGTCTTGGGACAGGGGTTTTAGACATTCAGTACTTC.

This chain connects TRBV18 to TRBJ2-7, with 8 bases identical to TRBD1. Germline CDR1 KGHSH, CDR2 LQKENI. Losses at the gene ends were 5 bases for V and 2 bases for J; bases not matched to a gene: 8. The CDR3 is 15 amino acids. CDR3: CASSSSTGEAYEQYF. The CDR3 DNA reads as TGTGCCAGCTCATCTTCGACAGGGGAAGCCTACGAGCAGTACTTC.

This rearrangement joins TRBV11-2 to TRBJ2-7; a weak D match, TRBD2 (5 bases). Germline values: CDR1 SGHAT, CDR2 FQNNGV. The CDR3 is 14 amino acids. Trimming left V 2 bases short and J 1 base short, with 9 bases between. The CDR3 region has the DNA TGTGCCAGCAGCTTACAAGCGGTTTCCTACGAGCAGTACTTC. Translating gives CASSLQAVSYEQYF.

The chain carries TRBV6-1 and TRBJ1-1; 7 nucleotides agree with TRBD1. The germline CDR1 and CDR2 sequences are MNHNS and SASEGT. The CDR3 has 14 amino acids. V lost 6 bases, J lost 4 bases, and 8 bases stayed unmatched. This CDR3 is CASSPRQGGTEAFF. CDR3 bases: TGTGCCAGCAGCCCAAGACAGGGCGGCACTGAAGCTTTCTTT.

The rearrangement links TRBV9 to TRBJ2-2, with unresolved D. The V gene lost 4 bases and the J gene lost 6 bases, with 10 bases spanning the gap. This CDR3 has 13 amino acids. CDR1 and CDR2 (germline): SGDLS, YYNGEE. The CDR3 here is CASSLLTAGELFF. CDR3 DNA: TGTGCCAGCAGCCTCTTGACGGCCGGGGAGCTGTTTTTT.

The CDR3 loop reads CASSLAPLAYEQYF. Here the CDR3 DNA reads TGTGCCAGCAGCTTAGCCCCGTTAGCCTACGAGCAGTACTTC. V usage is TRBV7-8 and J usage is TRBJ2-7; D gene unclear. Per the germline V gene, CDR1 is SGHVS and CDR2 is FQNEAQ. This CDR3 has 14 amino acids. The V gene lost 0 bases and the J gene lost 2 bases, with 8 bases spanning the gap. The full variable domain, its missing parts supplied by reference TRBV7-8 and TRBJ2-7, is GAGVSQSPRYKVAKRGQDVALRCDPISGHVSLFWYQQALGQGPEFLTYFQNEAQLDKSGLPSDRFFAERPEGSVSTLKIQRTQQEDSAVYLCASSLAPLAYEQYFGPGTRLTVT.

The genes are TRBV6-1 and TRBJ1-2, with D unclear. Between the trimmed V and J ends, which lost 7 bases and 1 base, there was a span of 10 bases. The CDR3 runs to 13 residues. Germline CDR1 reads MNHNS; CDR2 reads SASEGT. Here the CDR3 reads CASKLGNNYGYTF. CDR3 nucleotide sequence: TGTGCCAGCAAACTAGGGAATAACTATGGCTACACCTTC.

The chain combines TRBV29-1 with TRBJ1-4; D unresolved. Germline V lookup: CDR1 SQVTM, CDR2 ANQGSEA. The CDR3 runs to 11 residues. Trimming left V 7 bases short and J 8 bases short, with 11 bases between. The CDR3 nucleotides are TGCAGCGCTGAGCGCTCGGAAAAACTGTTTTTT. Protein product: CSAERSEKLFF.

The chain employs TRBV6-5 and TRBJ1-4; 7 bases line up with TRBD1. CDR1 and CDR2 (germline): MNHEY, SVGAGI. V shed 4 bases, J shed 8 bases, and the junction held 10 bases outside the gene matches. The CDR3 extends over 15 amino acids. In DNA form, the CDR3 reads TGTGCCAGCAGTTCTAAGTGGCAGGGGGGCGAAAAACTGTTTTTT. Translation gives CASSSKWQGGEKLFF.

CDR3 nucleotide sequence: TGTGCCAGCAGCTTCCTCCCCGCCAATGAGCAGTTCTTC. Amino acid sequence: CASSFLPANEQFF. The chain couples TRBV7-9 to TRBJ2-1; D is unclear. This CDR3 is built from 13 residues. Per the germline V gene, CDR1 is SEHNR and CDR2 is FQNEAQ (reference sequence). V was cut by 3 bases and J by 6 bases, with 9 bases left in between. Variable domain in full (rest from reference TRBV7-9 and TRBJ2-1): DTGVSQNPRHKITKRGQNVTFRCDPISEHNRLYWYRQTLGQGPEFLTYFQNEAQLEKSRLLSDRFSAERPKGSFSTLEIQRTEQGDSAMYLCASSFLPANEQFFGPGTRLTVL.

V gene TRBV28 combines with J gene TRBJ2-3, with 7 bases identical to TRBD1. Per the germline V gene, CDR1 is MDHEN and CDR2 is SYDVKM. The CDR3 covers 16 residues. V dropped 2 bases and J dropped 3; count of bases not matched to a gene: 8. The CDR3 reads CASSLDRVEGTDTQYF. The CDR3 DNA is TGTGCCAGCAGTTTAGACAGGGTGGAAGGAACAGATACGCAGTATTTT. The entire variable domain, with the rest obtained from reference TRBV28 and TRBJ2-3, is as follows: DVKVTQSSRYLVKRTGEKVFLECVQDMDHENMFWYRQDPGLGLRLIYFSYDVKMKEKGDIPEGYSVSREKKERFSLILESASTNQTSMYLCASSLDRVEGTDTQYFGPGTRLTVL.

V gene TRBV28 combines with J gene TRBJ1-2; D gene uncertain. Germline values: CDR1 MDHEN, CDR2 SYDVKM. V lost 4 bases and J 4 bases, leaving 10 bases between the germline ends. The CDR3 runs 13 residues. The chain's CDR3 is CASSSAPAYGYTF. In nucleotides, the CDR3 is TGTGCCAGCAGTTCGGCCCCGGCCTATGGCTACACCTTC.

The chain combines TRBV2 with TRBJ2-7; TRBD2 might be the D (6 bases). Germline lookup yields CDR1 SNHLY and CDR2 FYNNEI. CDR3 length equals 14 residues. V dropped 4 bases and J dropped 1 base, with 11 bases sitting between them. The CDR3 spells CASSAGGVSYEQYF. DNA of the CDR3: TGTGCCAGCAGTGCCGGGGGAGTGTCCTACGAGCAGTACTTC.

This sequence joins TRBV9 and TRBJ2-2, with 12 bases that match TRBD2. The CDR3 covers 17 residues. Germline V gene sequence: CDR1 SGDLS, CDR2 YYNGEE. V lost 4 bases and J lost 0; bases outside the gene matches: 4. As DNA, the CDR3 is TGTGCCAGCAGCATTGGACTAGCGGGGACGAACACCGGGGAGCTGTTTTTT. Its protein is CASSIGLAGTNTGELFF.